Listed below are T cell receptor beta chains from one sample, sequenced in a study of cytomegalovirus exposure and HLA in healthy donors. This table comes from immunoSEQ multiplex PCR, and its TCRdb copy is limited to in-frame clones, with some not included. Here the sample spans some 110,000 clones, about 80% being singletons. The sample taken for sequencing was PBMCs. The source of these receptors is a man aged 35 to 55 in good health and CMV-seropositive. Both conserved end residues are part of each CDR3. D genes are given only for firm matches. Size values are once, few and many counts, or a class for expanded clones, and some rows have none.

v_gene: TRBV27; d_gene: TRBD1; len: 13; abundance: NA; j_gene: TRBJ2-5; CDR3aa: CASSLFRQGIVYF; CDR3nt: TGTGCCAGCAGTTTATTCAGACAGGGGATTGTGTACTTC
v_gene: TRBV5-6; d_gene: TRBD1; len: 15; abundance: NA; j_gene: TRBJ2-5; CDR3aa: CASSLGTGRQETQYF; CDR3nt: TGTGCCAGCAGCTTGGGGACAGGGAGACAAGAGACCCAGTACTTC
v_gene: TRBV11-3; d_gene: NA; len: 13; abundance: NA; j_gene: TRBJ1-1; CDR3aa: CASSLRGNTEAFF; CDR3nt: TGTGCCAGCAGCCTTAGAGGGAACACTGAAGCTTTCTTT
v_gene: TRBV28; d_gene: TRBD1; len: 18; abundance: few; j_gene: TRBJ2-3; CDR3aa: CASRTGTVNKRGTDTQYF; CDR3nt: TGTGCCAGCAGGACAGGGACAGTAAATAAAAGGGGCACAGATACGCAGTATTTT
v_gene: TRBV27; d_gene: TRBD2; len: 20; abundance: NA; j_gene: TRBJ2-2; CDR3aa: CASSPSLGLAGRHNTGELFF; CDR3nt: TGTGCCAGCAGTCCCTCCCTGGGACTAGCGGGTCGGCATAACACCGGGGAGCTGTTTTTT
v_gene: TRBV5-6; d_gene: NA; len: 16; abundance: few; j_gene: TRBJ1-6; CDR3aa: CASSLFRALLNSPLHF; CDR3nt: TGTGCCAGCAGCTTGTTCAGGGCCCTCCTAAATTCACCCCTCCACTTT
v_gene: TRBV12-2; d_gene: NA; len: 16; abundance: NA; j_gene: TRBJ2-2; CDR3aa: CASRQTPLKNTGELFF; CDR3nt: TGTGCAAGTCGTCAAACTCCGTTAAAAAACACCGGGGAGCTGTTTTTT
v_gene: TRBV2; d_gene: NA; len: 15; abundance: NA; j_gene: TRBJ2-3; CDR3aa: CASKHETPSTDTQYF; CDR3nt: TGTGCCAGCAAACACGAGACTCCTAGCACAGATACGCAGTATTTT
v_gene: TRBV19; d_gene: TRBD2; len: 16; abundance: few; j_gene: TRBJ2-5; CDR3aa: CASSPLAGVGEETQYF; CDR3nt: TGTGCCAGTAGCCCCCTAGCGGGAGTAGGGGAAGAGACCCAGTACTTC
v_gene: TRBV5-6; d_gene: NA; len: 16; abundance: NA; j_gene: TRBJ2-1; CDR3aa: CASSLELKSSYNEQFF; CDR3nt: TGTGCCAGCAGCTTGGAGCTTAAAAGCTCCTACAATGAGCAGTTCTTC
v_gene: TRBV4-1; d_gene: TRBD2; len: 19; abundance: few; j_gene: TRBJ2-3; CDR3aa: CASSHQTSGRGWVTDTQYF; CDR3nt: TGCGCCAGCAGCCATCAGACTAGCGGGAGAGGGTGGGTCACAGATACGCAGTATTTT
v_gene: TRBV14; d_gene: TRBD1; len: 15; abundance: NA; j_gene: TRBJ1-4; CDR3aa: CASSQETGGGEKLFF; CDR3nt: TGTGCCAGCAGCCAGGAAACAGGGGGTGGCGAAAAACTGTTTTTT
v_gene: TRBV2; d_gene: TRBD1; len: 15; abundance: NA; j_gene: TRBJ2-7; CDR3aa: CASSEGDREEYEQYF; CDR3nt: TGTGCCAGCAGTGAAGGGGACAGGGAGGAGTACGAGCAGTACTTC
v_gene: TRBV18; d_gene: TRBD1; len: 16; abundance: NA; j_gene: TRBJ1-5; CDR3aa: CASSTTTGQGGQPQHF; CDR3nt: TGTGCCAGCTCAACAACAACCGGACAGGGAGGTCAGCCCCAGCATTTT
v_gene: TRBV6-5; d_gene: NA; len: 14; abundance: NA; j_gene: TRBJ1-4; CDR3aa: CASSPWGGNEKLFF; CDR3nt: TGTGCCAGCAGTCCCTGGGGGGGAAATGAAAAACTGTTTTTT
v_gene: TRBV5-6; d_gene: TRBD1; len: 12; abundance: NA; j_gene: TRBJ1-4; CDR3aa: CASSSPPGQLFF; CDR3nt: TGTGCCAGCAGCTCCCCCCCGGGACAGTTGTTTTTT
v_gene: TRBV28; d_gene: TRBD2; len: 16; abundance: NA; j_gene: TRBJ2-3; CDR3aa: CASSSRLAGAVDTQYF; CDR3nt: TGTGCCAGCAGTTCTAGACTAGCGGGGGCGGTAGATACGCAGTATTTT